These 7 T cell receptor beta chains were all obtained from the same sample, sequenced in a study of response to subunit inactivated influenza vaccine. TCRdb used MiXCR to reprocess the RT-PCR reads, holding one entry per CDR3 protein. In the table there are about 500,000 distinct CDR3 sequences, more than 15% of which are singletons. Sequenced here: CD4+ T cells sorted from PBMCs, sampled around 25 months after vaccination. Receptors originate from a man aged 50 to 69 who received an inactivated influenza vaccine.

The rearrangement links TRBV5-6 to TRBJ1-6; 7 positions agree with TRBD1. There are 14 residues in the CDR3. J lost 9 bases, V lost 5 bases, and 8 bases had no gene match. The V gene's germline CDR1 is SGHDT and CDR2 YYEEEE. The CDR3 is CASRTGTAGSPLHF. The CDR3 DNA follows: TGTGCCAGCAGGACCGGGACAGCCGGTTCACCCCTCCACTTT. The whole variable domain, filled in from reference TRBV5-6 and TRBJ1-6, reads DAGVTQSPTHLIKTRGQQVTLRCSPKSGHDTVSWYQQALGQGPQFIFQYYEEEERQRGNFPDRFSGHQFPNYSSELNVNALLLGDSALYLCASRTGTAGSPLHFGNGTRLTVT.

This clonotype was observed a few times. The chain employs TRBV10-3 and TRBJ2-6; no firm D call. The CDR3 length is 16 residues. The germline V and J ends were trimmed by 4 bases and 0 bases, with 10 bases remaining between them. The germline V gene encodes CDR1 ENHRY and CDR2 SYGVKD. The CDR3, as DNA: TGTGCCATCAGTGGACGCCAGACCTCTGGGGCCAACGTCCTGACTTTC. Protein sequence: CAISGRQTSGANVLTF.

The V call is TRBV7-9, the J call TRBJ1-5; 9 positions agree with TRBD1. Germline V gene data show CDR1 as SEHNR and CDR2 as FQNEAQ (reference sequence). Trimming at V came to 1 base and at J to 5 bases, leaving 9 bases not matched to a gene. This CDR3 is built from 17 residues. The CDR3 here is CASSLGTGATSDQPQHF. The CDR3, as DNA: TGTGCCAGCAGCTTAGGGACAGGGGCGACCAGCGATCAGCCCCAGCATTTT.

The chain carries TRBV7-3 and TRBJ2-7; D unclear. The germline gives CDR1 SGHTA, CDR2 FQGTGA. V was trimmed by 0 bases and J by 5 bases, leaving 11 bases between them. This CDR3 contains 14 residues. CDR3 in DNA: TGTGCCAGCAGCTTAACACCCGGTGTCGACGAGCAGTACTTC. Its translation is CASSLTPGVDEQYF.

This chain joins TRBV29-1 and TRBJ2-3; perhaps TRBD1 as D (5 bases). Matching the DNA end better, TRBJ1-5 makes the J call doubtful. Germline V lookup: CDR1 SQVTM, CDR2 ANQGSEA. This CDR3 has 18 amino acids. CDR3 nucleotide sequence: TGCAGCGTTGAAGATTACCGGGGCCTAGCCAACCGTCCAGATACGCAGCATTTT. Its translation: CSVEDYRGLANRPDTQHF.

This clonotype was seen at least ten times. CDR3 loop: CASSQGVNTEAFF. The CDR3 DNA reads as TGCGCCAGCAGCCAGGGGGTCAACACTGAAGCTTTCTTT. The chain employs TRBV4-1 and TRBJ1-1; possible D gene TRBD1, 5 bases. V lost 3 bases and J lost 2, with 7 bases in between. From germline, CDR1 is MGHRA and CDR2 YSYEKL. CDR3 size: 13 residues.

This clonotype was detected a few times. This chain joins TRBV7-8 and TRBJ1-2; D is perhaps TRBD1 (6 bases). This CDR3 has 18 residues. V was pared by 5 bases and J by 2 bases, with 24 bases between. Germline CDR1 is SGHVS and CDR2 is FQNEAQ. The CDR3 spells CASSLYSSRTVFNYGYTF. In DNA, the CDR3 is TGTGCCAGCAGCCTCTACTCCTCTCGGACAGTCTTCAACTATGGCTACACCTTC.